Each of the 21 T cell receptor beta chains below was sequenced from the same sample in a study of T cell responses to AZD1222 COVID-19 vaccine. Libraries were prepared by immunoSEQ multiplex PCR; TCRdb keeps only in-frame clonotypes and omits some of them. The sample includes approximately 110,000 clones, around nine tenths of them seen just once. The specimen comprised peripheral blood, sampled on day 0 of AZD1222 vaccination. The receptors shown here come from an adult in good health.

Comment on this clone: A read error may account for a junction end that differs from germline. Different DNA sequences within this sample yield the same CDR3. This rearrangement joins TRBV2 to TRBJ2-7; no firm D call. The CDR3 has 11 residues. The germline V gene has CDR1 SNHLY and CDR2 FYNNEI. The CDR3 reads CASSYAYEQYF. The CDR3 region has the DNA TGTGCCAGCAGTTATGCGTACGAACAGTACTTC.

The J gene is TRBJ2-1, the V gene TRBV30; tentative D call: TRBD2 (5 bases). The V end was cut by 5 bases, the J end by 5 bases, with 19 bases between. Germline loops: CDR1 GTSNPN, CDR2 SVGIG (reference sequence). There are 15 residues in the CDR3. CDR3 residues: CAWGPAIARHNEQFF. The CDR3 DNA sequence: TGTGCCTGGGGGCCTGCGATAGCGAGACACAATGAGCAGTTCTTC.

This clone has more than one count but fewer than ten. The V call is TRBV28, the J call TRBJ1-3, with D possibly TRBD1 on 5 matching bases. V dropped 6 bases and J dropped 1 base, with 13 bases sitting between them. The CDR3 length is 15 residues. Germline assignment: CDR1 MDHEN and CDR2 SYDVKM. CDR3 in DNA: TGTGCCAGCAGATTGCAGGGATTTTCTGGAAACACCATATATTTT. It specifies CASRLQGFSGNTIYF.

This sequence joins TRBV19 and TRBJ1-2, with D unclear. This CDR3 region has 14 residues. Trimming removed 5 bases at V and 0 bases at J, with 10 bases between. The germline gives CDR1 LNHDA, CDR2 SQIVND (reference sequence). CDR3 amino acids: CASSLQDANYGYTF. CDR3 nucleotides: TGTGCCAGTAGTCTTCAGGATGCTAACTATGGCTACACCTTC. The complete variable domain, with remaining parts taken from reference TRBV19 and TRBJ1-2, reads DGGITQSPKYLFRKEGQNVTLSCEQNLNHDAMYWYRQDPGQGLRLIYYSQIVNDFQKGDIAEGYSVSREKKESFPLTVTSAQKNPTAFYLCASSLQDANYGYTFGSGTRLTVV.

The rearrangement uses TRBV5-6 and TRBJ2-7; D call uncertain. Germline assignment: CDR1 SGHDT and CDR2 YYEEEE. There are 12 residues in the CDR3. V lost 4 bases to trimming and J lost 6 bases, with 11 bases between them. This CDR3 reads CASSRLGSEQYF. The CDR3 DNA sequence: TGTGCCAGCAGCCGGCTAGGTTCCGAGCAGTACTTC.

This sequence joins TRBV19 and TRBJ1-5, with 9 bases matching TRBD1. Trimming took 1 base from V and 0 from J; bases not matched to a gene: 13. This CDR3 is 20 amino acids long. CDR1 is LNHDA, CDR2 SQIVND, per germline (reference sequence). CDR3 amino acids: CASSIVRTGGTTYSNQPQHF. The CDR3 region has the DNA TGTGCCAGTAGTATAGTCCGTACAGGGGGCACGACATATAGCAATCAGCCCCAGCATTTT. Variable domain in full (rest from reference TRBV19 and TRBJ1-5): DGGITQSPKYLFRKEGQNVTLSCEQNLNHDAMYWYRQDPGQGLRLIYYSQIVNDFQKGDIAEGYSVSREKKESFPLTVTSAQKNPTAFYLCASSIVRTGGTTYSNQPQHFGDGTRLSIL.

The chain couples TRBV19 to TRBJ1-6, with D possibly TRBD1 on 5 matching bases. The CDR3 sequence is 15 residues long. Looked up from germline, CDR1 is LNHDA and CDR2 is SQIVND (reference sequence). V was cut by 3 bases and J by 7 bases, with 13 bases left in between. The CDR3 DNA follows: TGTGCCAGTAGTATTCTTTCAGGGTTCAATTCACCCCTCCACTTT. This encodes CASSILSGFNSPLHF.

The chain links TRBV6-5 to TRBJ2-1, with D unclear. The CDR3 sequence is 15 residues long. The V end lost 3 bases, the J end lost 4 bases, and 13 bases lay between the germline ends. Germline V gene lookup returns CDR1 MNHEY and CDR2 SVGAGI. This CDR3 is CASSYVNAIYNEQFF. CDR3 nucleotides: TGTGCCAGCAGTTATGTGAACGCGATTTACAATGAGCAGTTCTTC.

This clone was seen only once. The V and J genes are TRBV27 and TRBJ1-1; D might be TRBD1 (6 bases). The V end lost 6 bases, the J end lost 5 bases, and 7 bases lay between the germline ends. This CDR3 contains 11 residues. Germline V gives CDR1 MNHEY, CDR2 SMNVEV (reference sequence). CDR3 protein: CASRRGTEAFF. For the CDR3, the DNA is TGTGCCAGCAGAAGGGGGACTGAAGCTTTCTTT.

The V gene is TRBV2, the J gene TRBJ2-2; D is undetermined. Germline V gene sequence: CDR1 SNHLY, CDR2 FYNNEI. The CDR3 has 13 residues. With 6 bases removed from V and 3 bases from J, the gap between germline ends came to 8 bases. The CDR3 nucleotides read TGTGCCAGCAGGGGCAGCTACACCGGGGAGCTGTTTTTT. Translation: CASRGSYTGELFF.

This clone was seen more than once but under ten times. The chain recombines TRBV3-1 (or the pseudogene TRBV3-2) with TRBJ1-2; D unclear. Germline lookup yields CDR1 LGHDT and CDR2 YNNKEL (reference sequence). V was clipped by 4 bases and J by 4 bases, with 7 bases between them. The CDR3 has 12 amino acids. The CDR3 here is CASSRQPYGYTF. The DNA for the CDR3 is TGTGCCAGCAGCCGGCAGCCCTATGGCTACACCTTC.

This clone was seen a single time. V and J are TRBV19 and TRBJ2-1; D is possibly TRBD1 (6 bases). This CDR3 is 18 amino acids long. Germline V gene sequence: CDR1 LNHDA, CDR2 SQIVND (reference sequence). V lost 9 bases and J 0 bases, leaving 24 bases between the germline ends. The CDR3 DNA sequence: TGTGCCAGCAGTTCCGTCCCAGGGGCGGGCAACTCCTACAATGAGCAGTTCTTC. Translation: CASSSVPGAGNSYNEQFF.

In this sample, this clone turned up once. This chain links TRBV12-3 or TRBV12-4 with TRBJ1-2; a weak D match, TRBD1 (5 bases). The ends were cut back, 6 bases at V and 5 bases at J, with 13 bases in the middle. CDR3 length: 13 amino acids. This chain's CDR3 is CASSFRGGYGYTF. The CDR3 nucleotides read TGTGCCAGCAGCTTCCGGGGGGGGTATGGCTACACCTTC.

This rearrangement joins TRBV30 to TRBJ1-2, with TRBD1 matching 7 bases. Trimming took 4 bases from V and 4 from J; bases not matched to a gene: 12. Germline V gene lookup returns CDR1 GTSNPN and CDR2 SVGIG (reference sequence). CDR3 length equals 15 residues. The CDR3 DNA follows: TGTGCCTGGACTTCACCAGGGCAGGGGGTCTATGGCTACACCTTC. Translated, it gives CAWTSPGQGVYGYTF.

V gene TRBV4-1 combines with J gene TRBJ2-4; D may correspond to TRBD1 or TRBD2 (7 bases each). This CDR3 spans 19 amino acids. The germline CDR1 and CDR2 sequences are MGHRA and YSYEKL. V gave up 1 base and J gave up 0 bases, with 19 bases separating them. Here the CDR3 reads CASSQGDRAGAQAKNIQYF. The CDR3 DNA is TGCGCCAGCAGCCAAGGTGACAGGGCGGGAGCCCAAGCCAAAAACATTCAGTACTTC.

V is TRBV27 and J is TRBJ2-2, with TRBD1 matching over 8 bases. Trimming at V came to 5 bases and at J to 5 bases, leaving 10 bases not matched to a gene. From germline, CDR1 is MNHEY and CDR2 SMNVEV (reference sequence). This CDR3 has 16 amino acids. DNA of the CDR3: TGTGCCAGCAGTCCCCCGCAGGGGGCGGTGACCGGGGAGCTGTTTTTT. This sequence encodes CASSPPQGAVTGELFF.

The V and J genes are TRBV7-9 and TRBJ1-6; 7 bases match TRBD1. CDR1 is SEHNR, CDR2 FQNEAQ, per germline (reference sequence). This CDR3 has 16 amino acids. With V trimmed by 1 base and J by 2 bases, 2 bases remained unmatched. CDR3 sequence: CASSLEGAAYNSPLHF. The CDR3 DNA reads TGTGCCAGCAGCTTAGAGGGGGCAGCCTATAATTCACCCCTCCACTTT.

The chain uses TRBV5-1 and TRBJ2-7, with D uncertain. The germline V and J ends were trimmed by 0 bases and 7 bases, with 17 bases remaining between them. Germline V gene data show CDR1 as SGHRS and CDR2 as YFSETQ. CDR3 length: 15 residues. The CDR3 bases are TGCGCCAGCAGCTTGGATATCAGATCCACCCGGGAGCAGTACTTC. Protein product: CASSLDIRSTREQYF.

This sequence joins TRBV7-9 and TRBJ2-7; D remains unclear. V was pared by 5 bases and J by 3 bases, with 8 bases between. Germline V gene data show CDR1 as SEHNR and CDR2 as FQNEAQ (reference sequence). The CDR3 spans 12 residues. The CDR3 sequence: CASSLDHYEQYF. The CDR3 DNA reads TGTGCCAGCAGCCTCGACCACTACGAGCAGTACTTC.

The gene calls are TRBV11-1 and TRBJ2-5, with no clear D. V dropped 5 bases and J dropped 6 bases, with 10 bases sitting between them. Germline CDR1 is SGHAT and CDR2 is FQDESV (reference sequence). This CDR3 spans 12 amino acids. CDR3 residues: CASSRVSQTQYF. CDR3 coding DNA: TGTGCCAGCAGCCGGGTATCGCAGACCCAGTACTTC.

For the CDR3, the DNA is TGTGCCAGTAGTAATCTAGCGGGGGGCGGAAATGAGCAGTTCTTC. It is translated as CASSNLAGGGNEQFF. The chain couples TRBV19 to TRBJ2-1; 11 bases fit TRBD2. The V gene's germline CDR1 is LNHDA and CDR2 SQIVND (reference sequence). V was clipped by 4 bases and J by 7 bases; unmatched bases: 6. The CDR3 is 15 amino acids. The entire variable domain, with the rest obtained from reference TRBV19 and TRBJ2-1, is as follows: DGGITQSPKYLFRKEGQNVTLSCEQNLNHDAMYWYRQDPGQGLRLIYYSQIVNDFQKGDIAEGYSVSREKKESFPLTVTSAQKNPTAFYLCASSNLAGGGNEQFFGPGTRLTVL.